Presented here are 17 T cell receptor beta chains from one specimen sequenced in a study of regulatory T cells in long-lasting Graves disease. This sample's time point: newly diagnosed GD, antithyroid drugs for less than 3 months. The authors made the TCR library using RNA they extracted from PBMCs. TCR beta libraries were built with iRepertoire HTBI primers and Arm-PCR of CDR3 regions. TCRdb reanalysed the multiplex PCR reads using MiXCR and keeps one entry per CDR3 protein. The sample has fewer than 650,000 distinct CDR3 sequences, about 15% seen once; the top ten hold approximately 20%. This sample was also put to use in a study of T cells in Graves' hyperthyroidism and ophthalmopathy.

Here the sequenced sample was peripheral blood mononuclear cells (PBMCs), taken at new diagnosis, from a patient treated with antithyroid drugs. The receptors here all came from a woman aged 25 to 39 with Graves disease.

A note on this clonotype: One end of the junction does not line up with germline, which may come from a read error. J is TRBJ2-7 and V is TRBV12-3 or TRBV12-4; the match to TRBD1 covers 10 bases. The CDR3 is 15 residues long. CDR3 in amino acids: CAGSDIGQGGYEQYF. Written as DNA, the CDR3 is TGTGCCGGCAGCGATATAGGACAGGGGGGATACGAGCAGTACTTC.

This clonotype was counted many times. The chain recombines TRBV27 with TRBJ1-4, with 9 bases matching TRBD1. With V trimmed by 5 bases and J by 7 bases, 8 bases remained unmatched. This CDR3 is 15 amino acids long. The germline gives CDR1 MNHEY, CDR2 SMNVEV (reference sequence). CDR3 region: CASSPLGQGSEKLFF. The CDR3 region has the DNA TGTGCCAGCAGTCCCCTCGGACAGGGGAGTGAAAAACTGTTTTTT.

This clonotype was observed at least ten times. The rearrangement joins TRBV28 to TRBJ1-2; the D is unclear. The germline V gene has CDR1 MDHEN and CDR2 SYDVKM. The CDR3 runs 17 residues. The ends were cut back, 1 base at V and 1 base at J, with 16 bases in the middle. The CDR3 loop is CASSLSGFWASNYGYTF. The DNA of the CDR3 is TGTGCCAGCAGTTTATCTGGTTTCTGGGCTAGTAACTATGGCTACACCTTC.

This clonotype came up many times. The gene calls are TRBV5-1 and TRBJ1-1; TRBD1 might be the D (6 bases). The CDR3 totals 15 residues. CDR1 SGHRS and CDR2 YFSETQ come from the germline V gene. The V and J ends lost 4 bases and 0 bases respectively, with 13 bases between them. The CDR3 DNA sequence: TGCGCCAGCAGCGGGAATGGACAGATGAACACTGAAGCTTTCTTT. It encodes CASSGNGQMNTEAFF.

This chain connects TRBV4-2 to TRBJ2-3; TRBD1 might be the D (6 bases). Deletions cut 0 bases from V and 2 bases from J, with 9 bases between. This CDR3 has 15 residues. CDR1 and CDR2 from the germline V gene are LGHNA and YNFKEQ. CDR3 DNA sequence: TGTGCCAGCAGCCAAGAATGGGACACCACAGATACGCAGTATTTT. Residues: CASSQEWDTTDTQYF.

This clonotype has a count of ten or more. CDR3 in DNA: TGTGCCAGCAGGACAGGGAATTCACCCCTCCACTTT. Translated, it gives CASRTGNSPLHF. The V and J genes are TRBV28 and TRBJ1-6; TRBD1 aligns across 7 bases. The CDR3 length is 12 residues. V was pared by 6 bases and J by 7 bases, with 0 bases of the junction left unmatched. Germline CDR1 is MDHEN and CDR2 is SYDVKM.

In the case of this clonotype: This could be a read error, since a much larger clone is one nucleotide away. This chain connects TRBV20-1 to TRBJ2-3, with unresolved D. The CDR3 spans 15 residues. The germline V gene encodes CDR1 DFQATT and CDR2 SNEGSKA (reference sequence). The CDR3, as DNA: TGCGGTCCTAGAGCGCTCCAGTATTTCACAGATACGCAGTATTTT. Translated: CGPRALQYFTDTQYF.

This clonotype was recorded many times. This chain connects TRBV7-6 to TRBJ1-6, with a possible D match to TRBD1 (5 bases). CDR1 is SGHVS, CDR2 FNYEAQ, per germline. This CDR3 contains 12 residues. V was trimmed by 6 bases and J by 10 bases, leaving 10 bases between them. The CDR3 region is CASSLGGSPLHF. In DNA, the CDR3 is TGTGCCAGCAGTTTGGGGGGATCACCCCTCCACTTT.

The V call is TRBV2, the J call TRBJ2-6, with 10 bases matching TRBD2. The CDR3 sequence is 18 residues long. V shed 6 bases, J shed 0 bases, and the junction held 8 bases outside the gene matches. The germline V gene encodes CDR1 SNHLY and CDR2 FYNNEI. CDR3 sequence: CASSPAGGEISGANVLTF. As DNA, the CDR3 is TGTGCCAGCAGCCCAGCGGGGGGGGAGATCTCTGGGGCCAACGTCCTGACTTTC.

V gene TRBV5-4 combines with J gene TRBJ2-7, with D perhaps TRBD1 or TRBD2 (5 bases each). V was trimmed by 6 bases and J by 7 bases, leaving 23 bases between them. Germline assignment: CDR1 SGHNT and CDR2 YYREEE (reference sequence). The length of the CDR3 is 15 residues. Written as DNA, the CDR3 is TGTGCCAGCAACCTAAATCCCGGGGCCCTGGGAGAGCAGTACTTC. This translates into CASNLNPGALGEQYF. The variable domain in full, completed from reference TRBV5-4 and TRBJ2-7, reads ETGVTQSPTHLIKTRGQQVTLRCSSQSGHNTVSWYQQALGQGPQFIFQYYREEENGRGNFPPRFSGLQFPNYSSELNVNALELDDSALYLCASNLNPGALGEQYFGPGTRLTVT.

A remark on this clonotype: The germline gene is not matched at one end of the junction; a read error may be the cause. V is TRBV6-1 and J is TRBJ1-1; the D is unclear. The CDR3 is 13 amino acids. Germline values: CDR1 MNHNS, CDR2 SASEGT. CDR3 nucleotide sequence: TGTGCCATCAGTGACAAGCTGAACACTGAAGCTTTCTTT. This encodes CAISDKLNTEAFF.

V and J are TRBV10-1 and TRBJ2-3; tentatively, D is TRBD2 (5 bases). The CDR3 sequence is 13 residues long. Germline CDR1 is WNHNN and CDR2 is SYGVQD (reference sequence). Deletions cut 6 bases from V and 2 bases from J, with 9 bases between. This CDR3 is CASSHGDTDTQYF. CDR3 coding DNA: TGCGCCAGCAGCCACGGGGACACAGATACGCAGTATTTT.

This clonotype was observed at least ten times. V gene TRBV28 combines with J gene TRBJ2-2; TRBD1 might be the D (6 bases). Germline CDR1 reads MDHEN; CDR2 reads SYDVKM. The CDR3 runs 15 residues. Trimming took off 6 bases at V and 3 bases at J, with 14 bases between the two ends. In DNA, the CDR3 is TGTGCCAGCAGGACCACCGGACAGTACACCGGGGAGCTGTTTTTT. It specifies CASRTTGQYTGELFF.

This chain uses TRBV11-2 with TRBJ2-1, with a weak D call TRBD2 (5 bases). V was cut by 5 bases and J by 3 bases, with 20 bases left in between. CDR1 is SGHAT, CDR2 FQNNGV, per germline. The CDR3 sequence is 17 residues long. CDR3 protein: CASSPSTGLEYYNEQFF. The CDR3, as DNA: TGTGCCAGCAGCCCAAGTACGGGGTTGGAGTACTACAATGAGCAGTTCTTC.

At least ten counts were recorded for this clonotype. The chain recombines TRBV18 with TRBJ1-1; D perhaps matches TRBD1 (5 bases). The CDR3 spans 15 residues. The germline V and J ends were trimmed by 6 bases and 1 base, with 15 bases remaining between them. CDR1 and CDR2 (germline): KGHSH, LQKENI. CDR3 nucleotide sequence: TGTGCCAGCTCTCCTTTCGGGGACGCGAACACTGAAGCTTTCTTT. Protein product: CASSPFGDANTEAFF.

Comment on this clonotype: With a much larger clone just one base away, this may be a read error. V is TRBV28 and J is TRBJ2-7; D gene unclear. CDR1 and CDR2 (germline): MDHEN, SYDVKM. The CDR3 length is 15 residues. The CDR3 bases are TGTGTCAGCAGTTTCTTGGGGAAAACGCACTACGAGCAGTACTTC. Protein sequence: CVSSFLGKTHYEQYF. Full variable domain (missing parts from reference TRBV28 and TRBJ2-7): DVKVTQSSRYLVKRTGEKVFLECVQDMDHENMFWYRQDPGLGLRLIYFSYDVKMKEKGDIPEGYSVSREKKERFSLILESASTNQTSMYLCVSSFLGKTHYEQYFGPGTRLTVT.

CDR3 DNA: TGCGCCAGCAGCTTGGGAGATAGGCAGCCCCAGCATTTT. This translates into CASSLGDRQPQHF. The chain employs TRBV5-1 and TRBJ1-5; no clear D gene. The germline V gene has CDR1 SGHRS and CDR2 YFSETQ. Trimming took 0 bases from V and 7 from J, leaving 8 bases between them. The CDR3 spans 13 residues.